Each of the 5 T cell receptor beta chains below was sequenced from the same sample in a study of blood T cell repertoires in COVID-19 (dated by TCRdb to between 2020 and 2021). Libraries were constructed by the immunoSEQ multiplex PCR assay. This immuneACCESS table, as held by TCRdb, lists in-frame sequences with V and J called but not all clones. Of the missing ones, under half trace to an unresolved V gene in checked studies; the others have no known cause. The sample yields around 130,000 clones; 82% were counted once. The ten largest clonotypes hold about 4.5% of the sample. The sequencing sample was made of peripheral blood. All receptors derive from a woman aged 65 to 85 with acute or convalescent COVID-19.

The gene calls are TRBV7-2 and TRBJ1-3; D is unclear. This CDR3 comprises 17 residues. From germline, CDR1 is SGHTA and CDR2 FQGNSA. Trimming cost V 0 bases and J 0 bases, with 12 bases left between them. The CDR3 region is CASSLATATSSGNTIYF. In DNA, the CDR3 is TGTGCCAGCAGCTTAGCCACAGCTACGTCCTCTGGAAACACCATATATTTT.

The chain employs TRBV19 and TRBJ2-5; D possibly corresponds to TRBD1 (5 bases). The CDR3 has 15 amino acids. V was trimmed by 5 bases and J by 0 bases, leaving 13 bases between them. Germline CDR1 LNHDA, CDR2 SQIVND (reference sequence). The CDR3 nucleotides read TGTGCCAGTAGTCTTGACAGCCTTAACCAAGAGACCCAGTACTTC. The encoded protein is CASSLDSLNQETQYF.

CDR3 bases: TGTGCCAGCAGTGAGACAGGGAGATACGAGCAGTACGTC. Its protein product is CASSETGRYEQYV. V is TRBV6-1 and J is TRBJ2-7; 7 bases align to TRBD1. V was clipped by 3 bases and J by 4 bases; unmatched bases: 3. CDR1 MNHNS and CDR2 SASEGT come from the germline V gene. The CDR3 covers 13 residues.

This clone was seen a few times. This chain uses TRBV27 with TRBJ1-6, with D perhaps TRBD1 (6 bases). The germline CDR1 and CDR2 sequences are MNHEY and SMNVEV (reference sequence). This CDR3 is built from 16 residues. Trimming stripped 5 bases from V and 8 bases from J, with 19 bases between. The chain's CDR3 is CASSPPPGVRDSPLHF. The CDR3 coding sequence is TGTGCCAGCAGTCCGCCCCCAGGGGTTAGGGATTCACCCCTCCACTTT.

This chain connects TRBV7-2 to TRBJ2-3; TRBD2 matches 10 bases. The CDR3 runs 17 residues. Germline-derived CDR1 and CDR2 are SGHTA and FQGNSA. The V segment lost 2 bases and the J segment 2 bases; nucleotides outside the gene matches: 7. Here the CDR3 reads CASSLLGSGGYTDTQYF. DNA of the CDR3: TGTGCCAGCAGCTTATTGGGTAGCGGGGGGTACACAGATACGCAGTATTTT. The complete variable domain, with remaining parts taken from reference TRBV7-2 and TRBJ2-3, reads GAGVSQSPSNKVTEKGKDVELRCDPISGHTALYWYRQSLGQGLEFLIYFQGNSAPDKSGLPSDRFSAERTGGSVSTLTIQRTQQEDSAVYLCASSLLGSGGYTDTQYFGPGTRLTVL.